These 7 T cell receptor beta chains originate from one sample sequenced in a study of T cells in Graves' hyperthyroidism and ophthalmopathy. The CDR3 regions of TCR beta were amplified from RNA transcripts. HTBI primers were used for first-round RT-PCR of the TCR CDR3. TCRdb used MiXCR to reprocess the multiplex PCR reads, holding one entry per CDR3 protein. The table has more than 500,000 distinct CDR3 sequences, roughly 17% seen once. Source material: blood. These receptors all come from a woman aged 25 to 39 with Graves' hyperthyroidism.

V is TRBV20-1 and J is TRBJ1-4; 10 bases agree with TRBD1. Per the germline V gene, CDR1 is DFQATT and CDR2 is SNEGSKA (reference sequence). This CDR3 has 14 residues. V was clipped by 6 bases and J by 8 bases; unmatched bases: 9. DNA of the CDR3: TGCAGTGCCAGAAGGACAGGGGGTAACGAAAAACTGTTTTTT. Encoded protein: CSARRTGGNEKLFF.

The gene calls are TRBV24-1 and TRBJ2-7; 8 bases fit TRBD2. The germline V gene encodes CDR1 KGHDR and CDR2 SFDVKD. V shed 4 bases, J shed 3 bases, and the junction held 13 bases outside the gene matches. The CDR3 is 17 amino acids. The CDR3 nucleotides are TGTGCCACCAGTGACTCATCCAGCGGGAGCACTCTCTACGAGCAGTACTTC. Its protein product is CATSDSSSGSTLYEQYF.

There are a few counts of this clonotype. The chain recombines TRBV20-1 with TRBJ2-3; 7 bases agree with TRBD2. V shed 1 base and J 5 bases; nucleotides not matched to a gene: 9. The CDR3 length is 15 residues. Germline V gene sequence: CDR1 DFQATT, CDR2 SNEGSKA (reference sequence). The CDR3 DNA sequence: TGCAGTGCTAGAGCAGCGGGGAGTAGGAAAGATACGCAGTATTTT. This gives the protein CSARAAGSRKDTQYF.

The chain recombines TRBV10-1 with TRBJ2-3, with TRBD2 as a possible D gene (6 bases). Trimming removed 4 bases at V and 3 bases at J, with 14 bases between. The germline V gene encodes CDR1 WNHNN and CDR2 SYGVQD (reference sequence). The CDR3 covers 15 residues. CDR3 amino acids: CASSAISGKTDTQYF. The CDR3 DNA follows: TGCGCCAGCAGTGCGATTAGCGGAAAAACAGATACGCAGTATTTT.

This clonotype was recorded a few times. The gene calls are TRBV4-2 and TRBJ2-6; possibly TRBD1 for D (6 bases). In germline, CDR1 is LGHNA, CDR2 YNFKEQ. V shed 5 bases and J shed 0 bases, with 17 bases lying between them. The CDR3 totals 18 residues. CDR3 sequence reads: CASSTRGPLSSGANVLTF. The CDR3 nucleotides are TGTGCCAGCAGCACCAGGGGCCCTCTCTCCTCTGGGGCCAACGTCCTGACTTTC.

This clonotype was counted ten times or more. The rearrangement links TRBV30 to TRBJ1-1; D remains unclear. Germline V CDR1 and CDR2: GTSNPN, SVGIG (reference sequence). Trimming cost V 5 bases and J 1 base, with 11 bases left between them. The CDR3 has 13 amino acids. The CDR3 reads CAWCLSKNTEAFF. Here the CDR3 DNA reads TGTGCCTGGTGTCTCAGCAAGAACACTGAAGCTTTCTTT.

This clonotype was detected many times. V is TRBV5-6 and J is TRBJ2-7; 8 nucleotides align to TRBD2. V was clipped by 2 bases and J by 3 bases; unmatched bases: 7. The germline V gene encodes CDR1 SGHDT and CDR2 YYEEEE. The CDR3 runs 15 residues. The CDR3 nucleotides are TGTGCCAGCAGCTTCAGGCGACTAGCGCTCTACGAGCAGTACTTC. Protein sequence: CASSFRRLALYEQYF.